This T cell receptor (beta chain) was sequenced for a study of OX40 agonist ivuxolimab in advanced cancers. Looking at the study overall: A mean age of approximately 58 years, range roughly 20 to 85, was recorded, and about 83% were male. Partial responses occurred in Three dose-escalation patients, one with hepatocellular carcinoma and two with cutaneous melanoma. Study-wide results and limits: At 0.1 to 3.0 mg/kg and by week 6, CD4+ and CD8+ T cells in the blood had expanded clonally.

In regard to this clone: Its specificity is not known.

The table came from immunoSEQ multiplex PCR; TCRdb's copy has only in-frame clones and leaves some out. The sample records 95,000 to 150,000 clones, approximately 92% being singletons. V dropped 1 base and J dropped 3 bases, with 12 bases sitting between them. Looked up from germline, CDR1 is LGHNA and CDR2 is YSLEER. The CDR3 has 15 residues. The chain recombines TRBV4-3 with TRBJ1-2, with D uncertain. Sequences were derived from CD4+ or CD8+ T cells sorted from blood, sampled in a trial of the OX40 agonist ivuxolimab. The source is an adult with an advanced solid tumor such as melanoma, head and neck, liver or kidney cancer. CDR3 sequence: CASSQGPRGDYGYTF. The DNA for the CDR3 is TGCGCCAGCAGCCAAGGCCCCCGAGGCGACTATGGCTACACCTTC.